The source of this TCR beta chain is a study of CXCR3-negative and CXCR3-positive naive CD8 T cells. About the research overall: Libraries each contributed about 1.5 +/- 0.3 million TRB reads, for around 140 million in total. Study-level findings and limits: For CXCR3-positive naive cells, TRB CDR3s were more hydrophobic than those of CXCR3-negative naive cells. Memory cells differed in TRBV-TRBJ usage, but naive CXCR3-negative and CXCR3-positive cells had similar usage.

The study made its TRB cDNA libraries by 5' RACE, adding UMI labels. Reprocessing the 5' RACE reads, TCRdb reports a single entry for every CDR3 protein and omits DNA. This sample's table has around 88,000 distinct CDR3 sequences. A word on this clonotype: What it binds is unknown.

The CDR3 sequence is 12 residues long. In germline, CDR1 is SEHNR, CDR2 FQNEAQ (reference sequence). The sequenced material came from naive CXCR3+ CD8+ T cells from blood. The subset denotes: CD45RO-CCR7+CD27+CD95- naive CD8+ T cells expressing CXCR3 (TNR3+). The gene calls are TRBV7-9 and TRBJ1-1; the D call of TRBD1 rests on TCRdb alone, since no DNA is present to check it. The sequence came from a human donor in good health. Some clones in this sample may be carry-over from other donors' samples. The chain's CDR3 is CASSPRQFEAFF.